A single sample is the source of the 8 T cell receptor beta chains below, sequenced in a study of blood T cell repertoires in COVID-19. Sequencing was performed with immunoSEQ multiplex PCR; in TCRdb, only in-frame clones are kept and a portion is missing. Of under 200,000 clones in the sample, 82% were seen once. Material for sequencing was peripheral blood. Receptors were obtained from an older woman with COVID-19, enrolled during active disease.

This chain uses TRBV5-1 with TRBJ2-1; 14 bases align to TRBD2. Trimming took 4 bases from V and 5 from J; bases not matched to a gene: 8. The CDR3 is made up of 17 amino acids. Per the germline V gene, CDR1 is SGHRS and CDR2 is YFSETQ. The CDR3 DNA sequence: TGCGCCAGCAGCCCCGGTAGACTAGCGGGAGGGGACAATGAGCAGTTCTTC. Its translation: CASSPGRLAGGDNEQFF.

The chain recombines TRBV6-1 with TRBJ2-7, with 9 bases identical to TRBD1. The V segment lost 2 bases and the J segment 3 bases; nucleotides outside the gene matches: 2. CDR3 length equals 14 residues. Germline-derived CDR1 and CDR2 are MNHNS and SASEGT. This CDR3 reads CASSESGQGYEQYV. CDR3 coding DNA: TGTGCCAGCAGTGAATCGGGACAGGGCTACGAGCAGTACGTC.

The chain carries TRBV7-2 and TRBJ1-2; the D gene is possibly TRBD1 (6 bases). The germline V gene has CDR1 SGHTA and CDR2 FQGNSA. CDR3 size: 16 residues. V dropped 1 base and J dropped 2 bases, with 14 bases sitting between them. CDR3 in amino acids: CASSLGALGANYGYTF. The CDR3 coding sequence is TGTGCCAGCAGCTTAGGGGCTCTGGGGGCAAACTATGGCTACACCTTC.

CDR3 nucleotide sequence: TGTGCCAGCAGTTTCCAGGGGGCTAACGGGGAGCTGTTTTTT. This encodes CASSFQGANGELFF. The chain joins TRBV6-5 to TRBJ2-2, with 8 nucleotides matching TRBD1. The V segment lost 4 bases and the J segment 7 bases; nucleotides outside the gene matches: 5. The CDR3 totals 14 residues. Germline V gives CDR1 MNHEY, CDR2 SVGAGI.

This clone occurred once. This chain joins TRBV19 and TRBJ1-1, with 8 bases identical to TRBD1. This CDR3 is built from 14 residues. CDR1 is LNHDA and CDR2 is SQIVND in the germline V gene (reference sequence). After removal of 9 bases from V and 1 base from J, the junction contained 7 bases not matched to a gene. CDR3 coding DNA: TGTGCCAGCTGCCTGACAGGGGCGAACACTGAAGCTTTCTTT. Amino acids: CASCLTGANTEAFF.

The chain uses TRBV7-9 and TRBJ1-4; TRBD1 matches 7 bases. Germline V gene sequence: CDR1 SEHNR, CDR2 FQNEAQ (reference sequence). The junction had 13 bases not matched to a gene; V was cut back by 5 bases and J by 7 bases. This CDR3 comprises 16 residues. CDR3 in DNA: TGTGCCAGCAGCCCTGGACAGGCAACATTTATTGAAAAACTGTTTTTT. Residues: CASSPGQATFIEKLFF.

The chain has TRBV4-3 and TRBJ2-4; 7 nucleotides line up with TRBD1. The CDR3 consists of 16 residues. V dropped 2 bases and J dropped 0; count of bases not matched to a gene: 4. Looked up from germline, CDR1 is LGHNA and CDR2 is YSLEER. CDR3 sequence: CASSQNRGLAKNIQYF. The CDR3, as DNA: TGCGCCAGCAGCCAAAACAGGGGTTTAGCCAAAAACATTCAGTACTTC.

This rearrangement joins TRBV4-2 to TRBJ2-2, with TRBD2 identical over 10 bases. The CDR3 sequence is 18 residues long. Germline CDR1 LGHNA, CDR2 YNFKEQ. The J segment lost 5 bases and the V segment lost 1 base, leaving 10 bases of the junction unmatched. Here the CDR3 DNA reads TGTGCCAGCAGCCAAGGGCTAGCGGGAGCGCCGGGGACCGGGGAGCTGTTTTTT. It specifies CASSQGLAGAPGTGELFF.